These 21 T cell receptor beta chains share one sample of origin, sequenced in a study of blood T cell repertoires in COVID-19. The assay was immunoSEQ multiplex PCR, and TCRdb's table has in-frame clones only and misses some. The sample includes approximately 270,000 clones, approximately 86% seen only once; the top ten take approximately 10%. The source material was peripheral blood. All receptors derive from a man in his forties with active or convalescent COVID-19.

The CDR3 DNA reads TGTGCCAGCAGTCCCGGGGGATATGGCTACACCTTC. This codes for CASSPGGYGYTF. The rearrangement uses TRBV12-3 or TRBV12-4 and TRBJ1-2; D is perhaps TRBD1 (5 bases). This CDR3 has 12 amino acids. Trimming shortened V by 5 bases and J by 5 bases, and 9 bases separated the two germline ends.

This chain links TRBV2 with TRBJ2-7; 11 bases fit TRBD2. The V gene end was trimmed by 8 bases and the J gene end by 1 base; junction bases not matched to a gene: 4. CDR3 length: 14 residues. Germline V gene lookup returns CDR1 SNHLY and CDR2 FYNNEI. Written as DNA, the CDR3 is TGTGCCAGCTCATGGACTAGCGGGTCCTACGAGCAGTACTTC. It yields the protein CASSWTSGSYEQYF.

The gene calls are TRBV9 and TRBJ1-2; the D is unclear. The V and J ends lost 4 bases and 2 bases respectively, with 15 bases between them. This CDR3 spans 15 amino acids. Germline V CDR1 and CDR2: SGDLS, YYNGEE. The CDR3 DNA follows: TGTGCCAGCAGCCCTCCCGAGAGGGAGAACTATGGCTACACCTTC. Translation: CASSPPERENYGYTF.

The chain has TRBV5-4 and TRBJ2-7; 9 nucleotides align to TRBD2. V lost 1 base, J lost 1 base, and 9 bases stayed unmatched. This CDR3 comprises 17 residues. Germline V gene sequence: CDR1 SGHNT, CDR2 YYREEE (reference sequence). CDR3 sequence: CASSLYPAGGISYEQYF. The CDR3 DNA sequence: TGTGCCAGCAGCTTGTACCCAGCGGGGGGCATATCCTACGAGCAGTACTTC.

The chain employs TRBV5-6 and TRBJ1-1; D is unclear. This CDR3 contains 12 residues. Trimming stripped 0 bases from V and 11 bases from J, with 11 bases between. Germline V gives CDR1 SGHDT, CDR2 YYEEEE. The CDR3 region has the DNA TGTGCCAGCAGCTTGGGGCAGGTCGCGGCTTTCTTT. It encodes CASSLGQVAAFF.

For the CDR3, the DNA is TGCGCCAGCAGCCATTCTCCGGGACAGGGCATGAGAAACACCATATATTTT. This translates into CASSHSPGQGMRNTIYF. This chain joins TRBV4-1 and TRBJ1-3; the match to TRBD1 covers 9 bases. The germline V gene has CDR1 MGHRA and CDR2 YSYEKL. The J segment lost 5 bases and the V segment lost 3 bases, leaving 11 bases of the junction unmatched. The CDR3 covers 17 residues.

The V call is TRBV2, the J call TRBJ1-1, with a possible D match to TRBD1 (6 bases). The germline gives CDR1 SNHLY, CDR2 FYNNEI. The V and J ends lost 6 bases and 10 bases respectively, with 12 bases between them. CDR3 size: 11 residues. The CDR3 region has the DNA TGTGCCAGCAGGCAACAGGGAACAGCTTTCTTT. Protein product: CASRQQGTAFF.

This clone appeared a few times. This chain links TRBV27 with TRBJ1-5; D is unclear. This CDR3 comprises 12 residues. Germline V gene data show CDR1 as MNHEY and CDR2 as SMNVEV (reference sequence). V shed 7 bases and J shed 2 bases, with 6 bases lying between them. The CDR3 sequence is CASTTGNQPQHF. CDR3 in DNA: TGTGCCAGCACTACAGGCAATCAGCCCCAGCATTTT.

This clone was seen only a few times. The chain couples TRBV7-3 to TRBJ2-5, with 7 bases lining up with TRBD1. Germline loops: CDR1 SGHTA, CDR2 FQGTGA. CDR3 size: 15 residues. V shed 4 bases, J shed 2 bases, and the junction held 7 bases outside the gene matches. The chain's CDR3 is CASSSQGNRQETQYF. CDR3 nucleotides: TGTGCCAGCAGCTCACAGGGGAATAGGCAAGAGACCCAGTACTTC.

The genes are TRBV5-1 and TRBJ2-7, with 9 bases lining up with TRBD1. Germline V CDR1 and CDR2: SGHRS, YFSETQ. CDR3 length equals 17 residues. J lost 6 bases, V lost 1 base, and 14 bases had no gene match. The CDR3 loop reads CASSLQVGKQGAGEQYF. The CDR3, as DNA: TGCGCCAGCAGCTTGCAGGTAGGAAAACAGGGGGCTGGCGAGCAGTACTTC.

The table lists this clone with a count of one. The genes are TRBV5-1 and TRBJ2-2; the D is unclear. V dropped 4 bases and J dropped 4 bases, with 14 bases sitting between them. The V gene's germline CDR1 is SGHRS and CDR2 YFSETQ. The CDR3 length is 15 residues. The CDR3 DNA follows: TGCGCCAGCAGCAACCGCAACTCGGGCACCGGGGAGCTGTTTTTT. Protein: CASSNRNSGTGELFF.

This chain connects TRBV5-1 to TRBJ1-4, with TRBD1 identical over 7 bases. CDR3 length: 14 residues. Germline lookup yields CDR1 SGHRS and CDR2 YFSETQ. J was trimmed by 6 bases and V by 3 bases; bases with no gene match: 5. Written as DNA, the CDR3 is TGCGCCAGCAGCTCGGGACAGTTCGATGAAAAACTGTTTTTT. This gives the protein CASSSGQFDEKLFF.

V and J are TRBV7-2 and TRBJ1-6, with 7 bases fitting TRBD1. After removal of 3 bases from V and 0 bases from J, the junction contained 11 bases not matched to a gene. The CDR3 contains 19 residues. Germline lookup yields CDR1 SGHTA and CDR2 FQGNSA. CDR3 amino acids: CASSFRVGQTSSYNSPLHF. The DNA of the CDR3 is TGTGCCAGCAGCTTCCGAGTGGGACAGACAAGCTCCTATAATTCACCCCTCCACTTT.

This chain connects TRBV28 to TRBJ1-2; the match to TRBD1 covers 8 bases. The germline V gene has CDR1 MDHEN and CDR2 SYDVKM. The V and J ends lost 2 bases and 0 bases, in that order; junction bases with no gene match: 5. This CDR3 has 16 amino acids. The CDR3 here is CASSLETGATNYGYTF. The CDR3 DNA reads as TGTGCCAGCAGTTTAGAGACAGGGGCGACTAACTATGGCTACACCTTC.

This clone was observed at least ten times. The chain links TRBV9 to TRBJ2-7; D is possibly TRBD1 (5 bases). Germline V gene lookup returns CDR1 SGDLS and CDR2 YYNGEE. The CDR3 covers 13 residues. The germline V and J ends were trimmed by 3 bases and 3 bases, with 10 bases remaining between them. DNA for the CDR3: TGTGCCAGCAGCGACCCCCAGGGCTACGAGCAGTACTTC. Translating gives CASSDPQGYEQYF.

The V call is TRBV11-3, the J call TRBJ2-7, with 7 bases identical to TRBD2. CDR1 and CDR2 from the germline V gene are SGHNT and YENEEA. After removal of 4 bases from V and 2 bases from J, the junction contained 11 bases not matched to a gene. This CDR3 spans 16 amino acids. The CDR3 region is CASSSPGLRGAYEQYF. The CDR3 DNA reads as TGTGCCAGCAGCTCCCCGGGACTACGGGGGGCCTACGAGCAGTACTTC.

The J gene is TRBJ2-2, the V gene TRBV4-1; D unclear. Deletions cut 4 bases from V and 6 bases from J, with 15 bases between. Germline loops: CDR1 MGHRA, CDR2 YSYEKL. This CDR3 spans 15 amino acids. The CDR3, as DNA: TGCGCCAGCAGCCGTGACATAAGCCCAGCCGGGGAGCTGTTTTTT. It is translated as CASSRDISPAGELFF.

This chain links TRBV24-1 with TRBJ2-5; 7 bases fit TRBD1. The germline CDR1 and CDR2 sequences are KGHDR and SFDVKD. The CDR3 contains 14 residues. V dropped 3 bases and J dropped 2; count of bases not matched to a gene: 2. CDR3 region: CATSDDRVQETQYF. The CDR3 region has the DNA TGTGCCACCAGTGATGACAGGGTTCAAGAGACCCAGTACTTC.

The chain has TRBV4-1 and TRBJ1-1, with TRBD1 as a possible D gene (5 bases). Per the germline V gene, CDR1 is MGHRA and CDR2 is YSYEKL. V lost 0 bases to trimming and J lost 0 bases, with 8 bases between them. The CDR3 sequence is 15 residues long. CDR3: CASSQEAGLNTEAFF. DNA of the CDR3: TGCGCCAGCAGCCAAGAGGCAGGGCTGAACACTGAAGCTTTCTTT.

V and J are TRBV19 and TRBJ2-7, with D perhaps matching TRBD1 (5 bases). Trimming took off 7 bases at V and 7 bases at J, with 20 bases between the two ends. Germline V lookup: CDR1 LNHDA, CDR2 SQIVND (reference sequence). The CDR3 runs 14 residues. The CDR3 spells CASKVQGASGEQYF. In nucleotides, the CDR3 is TGTGCCAGTAAGGTGCAGGGCGCTTCTGGGGAGCAGTACTTC.

Here the CDR3 reads CASSLGSHSSYEQYF. CDR3 nucleotide sequence: TGTGCCAGCAGCTTAGGGTCTCACAGCTCCTACGAGCAGTACTTC. The rearrangement uses TRBV7-2 and TRBJ2-7, with no clear D. Trimming left V 1 base short and J 0 bases short, with 10 bases between. The CDR3 is 15 residues long. Germline CDR1 SGHTA, CDR2 FQGNSA.